The 12 T cell receptor beta chains given below trace back to one sample, sequenced in a study of cytomegalovirus exposure and HLA in healthy donors. 13 Jbeta primers and 60 Vbeta primers were used for the PCR. Libraries were prepared by immunoSEQ multiplex PCR; TCRdb keeps only in-frame clonotypes and omits some of them. The sample has 160,000 or so clones; around 79% are singletons. Sequencing was performed on PBMCs. The source is a woman aged 45-60 years in good health and CMV-seronegative.

The chain combines TRBV11-2 with TRBJ2-5; D gene unclear. V was clipped by 8 bases and J by 2 bases, with 6 bases between them. Germline V gene sequence: CDR1 SGHAT, CDR2 FQNNGV. The CDR3 sequence is 11 residues long. The CDR3 loop is CASQEQETQYF. CDR3 nucleotide sequence: TGTGCCAGCCAAGAGCAAGAGACCCAGTACTTC.

The chain employs TRBV2 and TRBJ2-3, with 7 bases matching TRBD1. V was clipped by 7 bases and J by 5 bases; unmatched bases: 12. CDR3 length equals 15 residues. The germline CDR1 and CDR2 sequences are SNHLY and FYNNEI. As DNA, the CDR3 is TGTGCCAGCAATAACGGACAGGTTGGAGGAGATACGCAGTATTTT. Its protein is CASNNGQVGGDTQYF.

The chain uses TRBV10-3 and TRBJ2-5, with D tentatively TRBD2 (5 bases). Germline V gene data show CDR1 as ENHRY and CDR2 as SYGVKD. The germline V and J ends were trimmed by 4 bases and 5 bases, with 11 bases remaining between them. The CDR3 has 13 residues. In DNA form, the CDR3 reads TGTGCCATCAGTGGAGGGATCGGGGAGACCCAGTACTTC. Its translation is CAISGGIGETQYF.

J is TRBJ2-7 and V is TRBV28; tentatively, D is TRBD2 (7 bases). Germline values: CDR1 MDHEN, CDR2 SYDVKM. The CDR3 consists of 14 residues. Trimming shortened V by 3 bases and J by 6 bases, and 15 bases separated the two germline ends. CDR3 sequence: CASSFGGALLEQYF. Written as DNA, the CDR3 is TGTGCCAGCAGTTTTGGGGGGGCGCTTCTCGAGCAGTACTTC. Full variable domain (rest looked up from reference TRBV28 and TRBJ2-7): DVKVTQSSRYLVKRTGEKVFLECVQDMDHENMFWYRQDPGLGLRLIYFSYDVKMKEKGDIPEGYSVSREKKERFSLILESASTNQTSMYLCASSFGGALLEQYFGPGTRLTVT.

The chain joins TRBV4-1 to TRBJ2-5, with D possibly matching TRBD1 (5 bases). V was trimmed by 0 bases and J by 4 bases, leaving 9 bases between them. Germline assignment: CDR1 MGHRA and CDR2 YSYEKL. The CDR3 contains 14 residues. CDR3 sequence: CASSQDRQRETQYF. The CDR3 DNA sequence: TGCGCCAGCAGCCAAGATAGACAGAGAGAGACCCAGTACTTC.

This clone was observed once. J is TRBJ2-2 and V is TRBV21-1; no check of the table's D call, TRBD1, against the DNA was made. TRBV21-1 has pseudogene status. The CDR3 loop spans 16 amino acids. The chain's CDR3 is CASKGRGSANTGELFF. CDR3 sequence (DNA): TGTGCCAGCAAAGGCAGGGGATCCGCGAACACCGGGGAGCTGTTTTTT.

The chain is built from TRBV11-2 and TRBJ2-1; TRBD1 aligns across 9 bases. The junction had 10 bases not matched to a gene; V was cut back by 2 bases and J by 8 bases. CDR3 length: 16 amino acids. CDR1 is SGHAT, CDR2 FQNNGV, per germline. CDR3: CASSLFGQGFPDEQFF. The CDR3 nucleotides are TGTGCCAGCAGCTTATTCGGACAGGGGTTTCCGGATGAGCAGTTCTTC.

The table lists this clone with a few counts. The chain is built from TRBV29-1 and TRBJ2-2; 7 bases line up with TRBD1. CDR3 size: 14 residues. CDR1 SQVTM and CDR2 ANQGSEA come from the germline V gene. V lost 5 bases to trimming and J lost 1 base; unmatched junction nucleotides: 4. DNA for the CDR3: TGCAGCGTTAACCGGGACAGGAACACCGGGGAGCTGTTTTTT. Translation gives CSVNRDRNTGELFF.

The chain recombines TRBV30 with TRBJ1-2; the match to TRBD1 covers 11 bases. Per germline, CDR1 GTSNPN and CDR2 SVGIG (reference sequence). This CDR3 comprises 16 residues. V dropped 1 base and J dropped 1; count of bases not matched to a gene: 5. The CDR3 loop is CAWSATGTGGNYGYTF. As DNA, the CDR3 is TGTGCCTGGAGTGCAACCGGGACAGGGGGTAACTATGGCTACACCTTC.

This clone is a singleton in its sample. The chain carries TRBV18 and TRBJ2-1; no definite D call. The V gene's germline CDR1 is KGHSH and CDR2 LQKENI. The V end lost 1 base, the J end lost 6 bases, and 10 bases lay between the germline ends. The CDR3 spans 14 residues. The CDR3 region is CASSPQIEANEQFF. For the CDR3, the DNA is TGTGCCAGCTCACCACAAATCGAGGCCAATGAGCAGTTCTTC.

The chain joins TRBV4-1 to TRBJ2-3, with D unclear. CDR1 MGHRA and CDR2 YSYEKL come from the germline V gene. There are 12 residues in the CDR3. Trimming removed 3 bases from V and 2 bases from J, with 3 bases in between. The CDR3 DNA is TGCGCCAGCAGCCATATCACAGATACGCAGTATTTT. Translated: CASSHITDTQYF.

As for this clone: The sample holds other DNA sequences that translate to the same CDR3. This chain joins TRBV18 and TRBJ2-7; weak D call: TRBD2 (5 bases). V lost 3 bases, J lost 0 bases, and 9 bases lay in between. The length of the CDR3 is 14 residues. Germline V gene data show CDR1 as KGHSH and CDR2 as LQKENI. CDR3 in amino acids: CASSPASGSYEQYF. The CDR3 nucleotides are TGTGCCAGCTCACCCGCGAGCGGCTCCTACGAGCAGTACTTC.